One sample yielded the 18 T cell receptor beta chains listed below, sequenced in a study of Tregs in tolerant kidney transplant recipients. Mixed chimerism was transient after nonmyeloablative marrow transplants from related graft donors. The repertoire was sequenced with immunoSEQ multiplex PCR; TCRdb's copy has only in-frame clones and lacks some. Seen in this sample are some 30,000 clones; the ten most common clones hold less than 2%. Specimen: CD4+ T cells from blood (PBMCs), collected 24 months after the transplant. The source of these receptors is a human patient who received a combined kidney and bone marrow transplant. The graft donor may have contributed some T cells.

For this clone: The DNA ends 3 residues before the CDR3 does, and the rest of the CDR3 is filled in from the germline J gene. The chain carries TRBV28 and TRBJ1-5, with D unresolved. The CDR3 sequence is 16 residues long. V lost 7 bases and J 5 bases, leaving 21 bases between the germline ends. The germline V gene has CDR1 MDHEN and CDR2 SYDVKM. The sequenced part of the CDR3 DNA is TGTGCCAGCAATCCTAACGGGTCTCCTAGAGATCAGCCC. As protein: CASNPNGSPRDQP. The whole CDR3 is CASNPNGSPRDQPQHF.

The part of the CDR3 DNA that was read is TGTGCCAGCAGTGAATCTAGCTGGGCCTATGGC. As protein: CASSESSWAYG. The whole CDR3 is CASSESSWAYGYTF. V gene TRBV2 combines with J gene TRBJ1-2; D is unresolved. The DNA ends 3 residues before the CDR3 does, and the rest of the CDR3 is filled in from the germline J gene. There are 14 residues in the CDR3. The germline CDR1 and CDR2 sequences are SNHLY and FYNNEI. V was shortened by 2 bases and J by 4 bases, with 11 bases between the two germline ends.

Remarks on this clone: The CDR3 is cut off 3 residues early in the read; its end comes from the germline J gene. The chain recombines TRBV20-1 with TRBJ2-1; 10 bases line up with TRBD2. CDR3 size: 19 residues. The J segment lost 2 bases and the V segment lost 1 base, leaving 14 bases of the junction unmatched. CDR1 DFQATT and CDR2 SNEGSKA come from the germline V gene (reference sequence). Partial CDR3 DNA: TGCAGTGCTAGAGGGGCCAGGGGGCCAGCGGGAGGGACCTACAATGAG. This codes for CSARGARGPAGGTYNE. The full CDR3 sequence reads CSARGARGPAGGTYNEQFF.

The CDR3 bases that were read are TGCAGTGCTAGGGCTTACACAGGGTTAAATGGC. Encoded protein: CSARAYTGLNG. The whole CDR3 region reads CSARAYTGLNGYTF. The chain employs TRBV20-1 and TRBJ1-2; perhaps TRBD1 as D (6 bases). The sequenced fragment ends 3 residues before the CDR3 boundary, so the rest is inferred from the germline J gene. Germline CDR1 and CDR2: DFQATT and SNEGSKA (reference sequence). CDR3 length: 14 amino acids. Trimming removed 3 bases from V and 6 bases from J, with 17 bases in between.

Worth noting for this clone: The CDR3 end is not reached by the read, which stops 3 residues before it; the germline J gene fills it in. The J gene is TRBJ2-5, the V gene TRBV10-3, with TRBD2 matching 9 bases. V trimming: 4 bases; J trimming: 4 bases; junction bases outside the gene matches: 7. The V gene's germline CDR1 is ENHRY and CDR2 SYGVKD. This CDR3 contains 15 residues. The CDR3 DNA, read in part, is TGTGCCATCAGTGCAATTAGCGGGAGCCCAGAGACC. It encodes CAISAISGSPET. The whole CDR3 protein reads CAISAISGSPETQYF.

Worth noting for this clone: Read sequence stops 3 residues before the CDR3 end, and the germline J gene provides the missing end. This chain joins TRBV6-2 or TRBV6-3 and TRBJ2-7; possibly TRBD1 for D (6 bases). V was pared by 7 bases and J by 3 bases, with 25 bases between. Germline assignment: CDR1 MNHEY and CDR2 SVGEGT. This CDR3 comprises 17 residues. Here the CDR3 reads CASTLSGPAVGGYEQYF. Incomplete CDR3 DNA: TGTGCCAGCACCCTTAGTGGGCCTGCGGTAGGGGGCTACGAG.

Turning to this clone: The CDR3 end falls 3 residues outside the read, so it is completed with the germline J gene. This sequence joins TRBV5-1 and TRBJ2-5; TRBD1 agrees at 11 bases. Germline CDR1 is SGHRS and CDR2 is YFSETQ. This CDR3 is 14 amino acids long. V lost 8 bases and J lost 5; bases outside the gene matches: 8. The CDR3 spells CASRGTGGIETQYF. Incomplete CDR3 DNA: TGCGCCAGTAGAGGGACAGGGGGTATTGAGACC.

About this clone: The read gets to within 3 residues of the CDR3 end, and the germline J gene fills in the rest. V and J are TRBV19 and TRBJ2-3, with 7 bases aligning to TRBD1. Germline lookup yields CDR1 LNHDA and CDR2 SQIVND (reference sequence). The V gene end was trimmed by 5 bases and the J gene end by 1 base; junction bases not matched to a gene: 15. The CDR3 covers 18 residues. CDR3 bases read: TGTGCCAGTAGTTCCTCCGGGACAGCTTACTATGGCACAGATACG. The encoded protein is CASSSSGTAYYGTDT. The full-length CDR3 reads as CASSSSGTAYYGTDTQYF.

The sequenced CDR3 bases are TGCAGTGCTAGACCTCGGGCGGGAGGGCTTAATGAG. This encodes CSARPRAGGLNE. The entire CDR3 reads CSARPRAGGLNEQFF. The J gene is TRBJ2-1, the V gene TRBV20-1, with 9 bases matching TRBD2. The read is 3 residues too short to cover the CDR3 end, so that end is filled in from the germline J gene. V gave up 2 bases and J gave up 7 bases; unmatched junction bases: 9. The CDR3 runs 15 residues. CDR1 DFQATT and CDR2 SNEGSKA come from the germline V gene (reference sequence).

On this clone itself: The read stops 3 residues short of the end of the CDR3; the missing end is completed from the germline J gene. This chain links TRBV9 with TRBJ2-1; the D gene is possibly TRBD1 (6 bases). V lost 3 bases and J lost 5, with 12 bases in between. The CDR3 consists of 14 residues. Germline CDR1 reads SGDLS; CDR2 reads YYNGEE. The CDR3 DNA, read in part, is TGTGCCAGCAGCGGGGGGCCCCTCCACAATGAG. This gives the protein CASSGGPLHNE. From start to end, the CDR3 is CASSGGPLHNEQFF.

Remarks on this clone: The read terminates 3 residues ahead of where the CDR3 ends, so the germline J gene completes it. The V call is TRBV7-8, the J call TRBJ2-5; D might be TRBD1 (6 bases). The length of the CDR3 is 13 residues. Germline assignment: CDR1 SGHVS and CDR2 FQNEAQ. Deletions cut 1 base from V and 3 bases from J, with 6 bases between. CDR3 sequence reads: CASSLDREETQYF. The CDR3 DNA, read in part, is TGTGCCAGCAGCTTAGACAGGGAAGAGACC.

Concerning this clone: With the read ending 3 residues before the CDR3 end, the germline J gene is used to fill in that end. The J gene is TRBJ2-3, the V gene TRBV20-1, with 8 bases that match TRBD2. V was clipped by 3 bases and J by 0 bases; unmatched bases: 5. The CDR3 runs 15 residues. The germline V gene encodes CDR1 DFQATT and CDR2 SNEGSKA (reference sequence). CDR3 DNA (partial): TGCAGTGCTAGCAGAACTAGCGGAAGCACAGATACG. Its protein product is CSASRTSGSTDT. The CDR3 in full is CSASRTSGSTDTQYF.

A remark on this clone: The sequenced fragment ends 3 residues before the CDR3 boundary, so the rest is inferred from the germline J gene. The rearrangement uses TRBV24-1 and TRBJ1-5, with 8 bases identical to TRBD1. This CDR3 spans 15 amino acids. Germline CDR1 and CDR2: KGHDR and SFDVKD. The junction had 5 bases not matched to a gene; V was cut back by 4 bases and J by 4 bases. CDR3 protein: CATSDRTGPNQPQHF. Partial CDR3 DNA: TGTGCCACCAGTGACCGGACAGGGCCGAATCAGCCC.

Comments on this clone: The missing CDR3 end, 3 residues past where the read stops, is filled in from the germline J gene. The chain is built from TRBV10-3 and TRBJ1-6, with 7 bases lining up with TRBD1. The CDR3 spans 16 residues. From germline, CDR1 is ENHRY and CDR2 SYGVKD. Trimming removed 6 bases from V and 5 bases from J; junction bases left unmatched: 10. The CDR3 is CAISSSGDSNNSPLHF. The sequenced CDR3 bases are TGTGCCATCAGCTCGTCCGGGGACAGCAATAATTCACCC.

As concerns this clone: The CDR3 end falls 3 residues outside the read, so it is completed with the germline J gene. This chain links TRBV2 with TRBJ2-1, with D uncertain. Germline V CDR1 and CDR2: SNHLY, FYNNEI. Trimming stripped 4 bases from V and 8 bases from J, with 9 bases between. This CDR3 has 12 residues. Partial CDR3 DNA: TGTGCCAGCAGTGCCTCTCCCCATGAG. It encodes CASSASPHE. In full, the CDR3 reads CASSASPHEQFF.

Concerning this clone: The read ends 3 residues early relative to the CDR3; the germline J gene fills the gap. The chain joins TRBV2 to TRBJ2-1; the match to TRBD2 covers 12 bases. The CDR3 runs to 15 residues. Germline V lookup: CDR1 SNHLY, CDR2 FYNNEI. J gave up 5 bases and V 6 bases, and 5 bases lay outside the gene matches. CDR3 DNA (partial): TGTGCCAGCAGCTTGACTAGCGGGAGTAACAATGAG. Protein: CASSLTSGSNNE. The CDR3 in full is CASSLTSGSNNEQFF.

The CDR3 sequence is CSVAMSGYYNEQFF. The DNA read from the CDR3 is TGCAGCGTTGCGATGAGCGGGTACTACAATGAG. The chain joins TRBV29-1 to TRBJ2-1, with a possible D match to TRBD2 (6 bases). Read data end 3 residues before the CDR3 end; the end is taken from the germline J gene. The CDR3 totals 14 residues. Per germline, CDR1 SQVTM and CDR2 ANQGSEA. Between the trimmed V and J ends, which lost 4 bases and 3 bases, there was a span of 13 bases.

CDR3 in amino acids: CSASLAGAYNSPLHF. The CDR3 bases that were read are TGCAGTGCTAGTTTGGCGGGGGCGTATAATTCACCC. This chain connects TRBV20-1 to TRBJ1-6; tentatively, D is TRBD1 (6 bases). The CDR3 end falls 3 residues outside the read, so it is completed with the germline J gene. The CDR3 is made up of 15 amino acids. Germline V gives CDR1 DFQATT, CDR2 SNEGSKA (reference sequence). V was cut by 3 bases and J by 4 bases, with 13 bases left in between.